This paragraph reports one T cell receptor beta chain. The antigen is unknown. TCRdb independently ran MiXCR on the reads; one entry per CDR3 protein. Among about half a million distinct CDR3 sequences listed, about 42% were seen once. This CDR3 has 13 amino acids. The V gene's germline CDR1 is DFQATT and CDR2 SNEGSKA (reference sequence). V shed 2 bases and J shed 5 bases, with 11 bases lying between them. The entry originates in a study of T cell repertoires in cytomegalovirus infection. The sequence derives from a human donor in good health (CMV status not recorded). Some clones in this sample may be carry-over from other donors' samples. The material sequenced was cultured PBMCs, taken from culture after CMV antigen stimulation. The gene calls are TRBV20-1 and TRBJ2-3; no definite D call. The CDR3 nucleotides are TGCAGTGCTAGACCTACCTGGGAAGATACGCAGTATTTT. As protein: CSARPTWEDTQYF.